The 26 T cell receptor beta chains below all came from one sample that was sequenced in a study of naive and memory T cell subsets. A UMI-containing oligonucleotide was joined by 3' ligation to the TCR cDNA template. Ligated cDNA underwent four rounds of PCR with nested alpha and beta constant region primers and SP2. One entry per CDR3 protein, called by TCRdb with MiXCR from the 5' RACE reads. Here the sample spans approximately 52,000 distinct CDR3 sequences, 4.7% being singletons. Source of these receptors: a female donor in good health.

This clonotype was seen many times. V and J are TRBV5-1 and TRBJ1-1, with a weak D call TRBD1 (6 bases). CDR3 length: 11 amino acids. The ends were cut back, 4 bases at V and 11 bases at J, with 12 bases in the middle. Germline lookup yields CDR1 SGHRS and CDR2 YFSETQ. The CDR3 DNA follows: TGCGCCAGCAGCAACGGGACAATCGCTTTCTTT. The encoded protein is CASSNGTIAFF.

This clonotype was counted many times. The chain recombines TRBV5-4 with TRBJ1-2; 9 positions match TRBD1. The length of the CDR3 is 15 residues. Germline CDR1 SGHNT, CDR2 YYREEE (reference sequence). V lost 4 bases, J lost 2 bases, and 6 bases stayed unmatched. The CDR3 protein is CASSPRTGDNYGYTF. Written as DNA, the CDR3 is TGTGCCAGCAGCCCCAGGACAGGGGACAACTATGGCTACACCTTC.

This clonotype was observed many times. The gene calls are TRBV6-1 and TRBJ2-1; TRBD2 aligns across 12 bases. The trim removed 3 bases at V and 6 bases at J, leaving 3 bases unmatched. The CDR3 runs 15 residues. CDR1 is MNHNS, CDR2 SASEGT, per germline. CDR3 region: CASSEVTSGSNEQFF. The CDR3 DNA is TGTGCCAGCAGTGAGGTGACTAGCGGGAGCAATGAGCAGTTCTTC.

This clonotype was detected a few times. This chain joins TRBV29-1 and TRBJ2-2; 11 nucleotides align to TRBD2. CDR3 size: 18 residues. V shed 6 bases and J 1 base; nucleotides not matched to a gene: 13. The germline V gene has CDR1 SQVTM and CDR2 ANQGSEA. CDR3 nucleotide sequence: TGCAGCGTAGCGGGACACCCGGGGACTAGCGGGAACACCGGGGAGCTGTTTTTT. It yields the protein CSVAGHPGTSGNTGELFF.

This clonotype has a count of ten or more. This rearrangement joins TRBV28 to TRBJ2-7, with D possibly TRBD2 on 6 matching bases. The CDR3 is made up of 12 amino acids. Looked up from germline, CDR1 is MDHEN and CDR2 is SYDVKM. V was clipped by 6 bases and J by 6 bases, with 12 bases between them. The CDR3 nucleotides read TGTGCCAGCAGATTTGCGGGAACCGAGCAGTACTTC. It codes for CASRFAGTEQYF.

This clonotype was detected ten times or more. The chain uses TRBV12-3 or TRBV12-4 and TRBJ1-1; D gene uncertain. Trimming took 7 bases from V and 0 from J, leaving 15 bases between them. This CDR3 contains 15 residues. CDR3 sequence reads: CASITPGTMNTEAFF. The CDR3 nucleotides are TGTGCCAGCATCACTCCAGGCACCATGAACACTGAAGCTTTCTTT.

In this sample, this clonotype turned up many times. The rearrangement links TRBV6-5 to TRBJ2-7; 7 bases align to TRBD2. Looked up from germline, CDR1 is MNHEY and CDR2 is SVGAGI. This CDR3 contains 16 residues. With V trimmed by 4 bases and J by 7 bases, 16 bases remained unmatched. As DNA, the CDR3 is TGTGCCAGCAGTTCTCCGGGGCAGCGGGGAGCTCCGGAGCAGTACTTC. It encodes CASSSPGQRGAPEQYF.

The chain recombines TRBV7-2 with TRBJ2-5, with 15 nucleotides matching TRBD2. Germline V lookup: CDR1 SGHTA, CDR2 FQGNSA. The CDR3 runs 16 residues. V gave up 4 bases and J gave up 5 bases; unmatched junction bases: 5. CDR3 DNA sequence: TGTGCCAGCAGCTATCTCGGACTAGCGGGAGGGGAGACCCAGTACTTC. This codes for CASSYLGLAGGETQYF.

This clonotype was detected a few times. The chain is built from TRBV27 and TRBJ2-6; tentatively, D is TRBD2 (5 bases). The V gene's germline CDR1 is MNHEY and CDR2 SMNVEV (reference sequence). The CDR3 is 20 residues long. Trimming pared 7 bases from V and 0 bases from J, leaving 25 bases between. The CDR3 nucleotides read TGTGCCAGCACACCTGGACTGGGGATCAGTCCGGGCTCTGGGGCCAACGTCCTGACTTTC. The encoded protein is CASTPGLGISPGSGANVLTF.

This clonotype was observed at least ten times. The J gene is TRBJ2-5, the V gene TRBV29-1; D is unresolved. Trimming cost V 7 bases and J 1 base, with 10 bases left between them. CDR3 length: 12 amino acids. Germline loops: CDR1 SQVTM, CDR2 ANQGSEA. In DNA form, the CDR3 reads TGCAGCGCTGATCCCCCCCAAGAGACCCAGTACTTC. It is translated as CSADPPQETQYF. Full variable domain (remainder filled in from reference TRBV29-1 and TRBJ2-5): SAVISQKPSRDICQRGTSLTIQCQVDSQVTMMFWYRQQPGQSLTLIATANQGSEATYESGFVIDKFPISRPNLTFSTLTVSNMSPEDSSIYLCSADPPQETQYFGPGTRLLVL.

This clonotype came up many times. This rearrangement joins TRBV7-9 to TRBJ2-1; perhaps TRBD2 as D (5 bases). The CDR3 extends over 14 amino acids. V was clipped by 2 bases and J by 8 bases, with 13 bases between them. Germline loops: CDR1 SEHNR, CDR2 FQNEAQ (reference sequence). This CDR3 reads CASSLFGGLDEQFF. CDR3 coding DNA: TGTGCCAGCAGCTTATTTGGCGGGCTGGATGAGCAGTTCTTC.

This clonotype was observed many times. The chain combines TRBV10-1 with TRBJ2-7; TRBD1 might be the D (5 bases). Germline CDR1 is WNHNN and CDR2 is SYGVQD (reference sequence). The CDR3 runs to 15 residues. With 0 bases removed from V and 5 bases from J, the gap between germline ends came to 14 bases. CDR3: CASSESYMGRHEQYF. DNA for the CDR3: TGCGCCAGCAGTGAGTCATATATGGGGCGACACGAGCAGTACTTC.

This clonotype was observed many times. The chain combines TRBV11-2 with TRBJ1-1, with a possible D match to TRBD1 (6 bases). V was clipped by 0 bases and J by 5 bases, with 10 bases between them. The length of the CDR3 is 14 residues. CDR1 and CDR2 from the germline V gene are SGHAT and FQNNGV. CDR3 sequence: CASSLDRGRTEAFF. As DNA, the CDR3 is TGTGCCAGCAGCTTAGACAGGGGACGGACTGAAGCTTTCTTT.

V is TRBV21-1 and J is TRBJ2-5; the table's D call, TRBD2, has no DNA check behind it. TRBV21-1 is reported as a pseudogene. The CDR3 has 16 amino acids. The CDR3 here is CADERGWLAGQETQYF. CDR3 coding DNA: TGTGCCGACGAACGGGGTTGGCTAGCGGGTCAGGAGACCCAGTACTTC.

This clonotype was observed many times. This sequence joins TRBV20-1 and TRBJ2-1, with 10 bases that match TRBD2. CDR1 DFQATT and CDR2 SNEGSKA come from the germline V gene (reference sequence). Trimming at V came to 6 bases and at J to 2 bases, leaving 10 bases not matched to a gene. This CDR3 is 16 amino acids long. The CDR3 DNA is TGCAGTGCAAAGTCCCCTCTAGCGGGAGCCTACAATGAGCAGTTCTTC. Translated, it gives CSAKSPLAGAYNEQFF.

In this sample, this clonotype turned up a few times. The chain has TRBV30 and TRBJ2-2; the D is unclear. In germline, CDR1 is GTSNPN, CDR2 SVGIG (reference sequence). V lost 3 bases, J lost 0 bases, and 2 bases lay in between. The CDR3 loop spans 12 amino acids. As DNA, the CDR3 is TGTGCCTGGAGAGCGAACACCGGGGAGCTGTTTTTT. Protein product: CAWRANTGELFF.

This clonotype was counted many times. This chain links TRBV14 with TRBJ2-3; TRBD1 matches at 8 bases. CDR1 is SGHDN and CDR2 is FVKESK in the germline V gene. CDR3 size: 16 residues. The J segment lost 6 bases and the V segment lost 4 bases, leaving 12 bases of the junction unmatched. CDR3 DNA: TGTGCCAGCAGCCTAGCCGGGACAGGATATTTTGATACGCAGTATTTT. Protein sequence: CASSLAGTGYFDTQYF.

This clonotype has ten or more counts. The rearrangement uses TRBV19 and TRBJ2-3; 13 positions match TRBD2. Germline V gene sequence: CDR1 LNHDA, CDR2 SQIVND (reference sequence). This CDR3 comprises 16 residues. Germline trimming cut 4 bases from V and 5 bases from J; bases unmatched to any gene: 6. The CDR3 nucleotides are TGTGCCAGTAGTACCGGGACTAGCGGGAAACTAGATACGCAGTATTTT. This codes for CASSTGTSGKLDTQYF.

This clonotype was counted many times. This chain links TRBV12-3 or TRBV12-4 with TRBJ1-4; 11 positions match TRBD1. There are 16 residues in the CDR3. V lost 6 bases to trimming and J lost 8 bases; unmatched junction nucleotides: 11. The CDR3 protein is CASRSKSGTGGEKLFF. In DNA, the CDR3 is TGTGCCAGCAGATCCAAGTCCGGGACAGGGGGGGAAAAACTGTTTTTT.

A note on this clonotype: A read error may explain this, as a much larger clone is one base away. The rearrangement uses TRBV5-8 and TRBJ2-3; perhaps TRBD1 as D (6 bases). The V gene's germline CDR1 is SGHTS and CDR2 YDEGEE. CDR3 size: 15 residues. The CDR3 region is CTSSGSGVDRDTQYF. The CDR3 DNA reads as TGTACCAGCAGCGGTTCAGGGGTTGATAGAGATACGCAGTATTTT. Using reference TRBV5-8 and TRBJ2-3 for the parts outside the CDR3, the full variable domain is EAGVTQSPTHLIKTRGQQATLRCSPISGHTSVYWYQQALGLGLQFLLWYDEGEERNRGNFPPRFSGRQFPNYSSELNVNALELEDSALYLCTSSGSGVDRDTQYFGPGTRLTVL.

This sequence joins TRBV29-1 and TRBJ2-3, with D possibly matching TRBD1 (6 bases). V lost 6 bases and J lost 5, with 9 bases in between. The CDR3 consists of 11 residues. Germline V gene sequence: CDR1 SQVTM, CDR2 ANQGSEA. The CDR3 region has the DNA TGCAGCGTCCAACAGGGAGATACGCAGTATTTT. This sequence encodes CSVQQGDTQYF.

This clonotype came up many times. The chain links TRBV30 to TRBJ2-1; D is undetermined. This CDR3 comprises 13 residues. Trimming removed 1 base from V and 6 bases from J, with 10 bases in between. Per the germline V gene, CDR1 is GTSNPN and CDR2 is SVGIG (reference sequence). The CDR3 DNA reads TGTGCCTGGAGTGGCCGGCTCCTCAATGAGCAGTTCTTC. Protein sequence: CAWSGRLLNEQFF.

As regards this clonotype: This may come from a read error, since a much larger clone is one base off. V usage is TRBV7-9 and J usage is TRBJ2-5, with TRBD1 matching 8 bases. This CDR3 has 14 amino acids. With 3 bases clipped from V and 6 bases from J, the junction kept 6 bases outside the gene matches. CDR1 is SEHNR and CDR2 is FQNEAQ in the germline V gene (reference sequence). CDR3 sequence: CASSLTGEAKTQYF. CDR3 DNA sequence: TGTGCCAGCAGCTTGACAGGGGAGGCGAAGACCCAGTACTTC.

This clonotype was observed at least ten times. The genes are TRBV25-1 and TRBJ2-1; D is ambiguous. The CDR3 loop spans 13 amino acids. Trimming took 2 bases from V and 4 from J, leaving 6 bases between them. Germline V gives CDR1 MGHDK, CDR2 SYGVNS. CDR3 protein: CASSEELYNEQFF. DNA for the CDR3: TGTGCCAGCAGTGAAGAGTTATACAATGAGCAGTTCTTC.

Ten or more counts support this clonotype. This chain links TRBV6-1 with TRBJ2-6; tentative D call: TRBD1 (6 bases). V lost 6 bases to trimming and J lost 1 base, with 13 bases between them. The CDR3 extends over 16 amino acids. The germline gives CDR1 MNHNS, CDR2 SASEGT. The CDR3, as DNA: TGTGCCAGCAGAAAAATCAGGGGATCTGGGGCCAACGTCCTGACTTTC. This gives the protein CASRKIRGSGANVLTF.

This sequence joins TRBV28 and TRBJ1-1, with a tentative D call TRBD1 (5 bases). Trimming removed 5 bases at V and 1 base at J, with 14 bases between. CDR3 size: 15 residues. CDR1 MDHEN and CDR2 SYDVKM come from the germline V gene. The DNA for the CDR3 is TGTGCCAGCAGTCCTCCGGGACGGAGGAACACTGAAGCTTTCTTT. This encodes CASSPPGRRNTEAFF.